The clone carrying this T cell receptor (beta chain) showed up just a few times. The antigen is not known. The sample belongs to a study of a mutant IDH1 vaccine in newly diagnosed glioma. Study details: Treated patients, averaging roughly 44 years, were approximately 60% male and about 38% female. Former treatment meant radiotherapy, temozolomide, or both; the majority had gotten both.

Assay: immunoSEQ multiplex PCR; the TCRdb copy retains only in-frame clones and omits some. The sample has approximately 70,000 clones; roughly 84% are singletons. As for time point: week 23, last vaccination. Vaccination comprised doses that each held 300 ug of mutant IDH1 20-mer peptide, plus topical imiquimod. Study-level points and caveats: Detectable vaccine-induced immune responses arose in around 93% of patients.

Germline V lookup: CDR1 SEHNR, CDR2 FQNEAQ (reference sequence). The CDR3 is 15 residues long. After removal of 5 bases from V and 7 bases from J, the junction contained 10 bases not matched to a gene. Material: PBMCs, obtained from a glioma patient whose treatment included an IDH1 peptide vaccine. V gene TRBV7-9 combines with J gene TRBJ1-4; TRBD1 agrees at 7 bases. This clonotype was sampled from a man younger than 35 with glioma. Written as DNA, the CDR3 is TGTGCCAGCAGCATAGTGAGACAGGGAGGTGAAAAACTGTTTTTT. It translates to CASSIVRQGGEKLFF.